This T cell receptor beta chain comes out of a study of PD-1 blockade in classical Hodgkin lymphoma. Overall study results and limits: A significant rise in TCR diversity was seen by C4D1 for CD4+ cells but not for CD8+ cells. TCR diversity at baseline was reported to be reduced in newly diagnosed patients relative to healthy donors.

Sequencing was performed with immunoSEQ multiplex PCR; in TCRdb, only in-frame clones are kept and a portion is missing. The profile shows 90,000 to 100,000 clones, approximately 80% of them singletons. Every patient was affected by relapse after autologous stem cell transplantation, while exposure to brentuximab vedotin was not uniform. Trimming at V came to 4 bases and at J to 7 bases, leaving 19 bases not matched to a gene. Germline V CDR1 and CDR2: SGHAT, FQDESV (reference sequence). This CDR3 has 19 residues. Turning to this clone: Its target is unknown.

Specimen: peripheral blood mononuclear cells (PBMCs), collected before the second cycle of nivolumab. This receptor was taken from a human donor with classical Hodgkin lymphoma. The chain uses TRBV11-1 and TRBJ2-1; 10 bases align to TRBD2. The CDR3 sequence is CASSYRPGVAGGLYNEQFF. CDR3 DNA: TGTGCCAGCAGCTATCGCCCCGGGGTAGCGGGGGGTTTGTATAATGAGCAGTTCTTC.